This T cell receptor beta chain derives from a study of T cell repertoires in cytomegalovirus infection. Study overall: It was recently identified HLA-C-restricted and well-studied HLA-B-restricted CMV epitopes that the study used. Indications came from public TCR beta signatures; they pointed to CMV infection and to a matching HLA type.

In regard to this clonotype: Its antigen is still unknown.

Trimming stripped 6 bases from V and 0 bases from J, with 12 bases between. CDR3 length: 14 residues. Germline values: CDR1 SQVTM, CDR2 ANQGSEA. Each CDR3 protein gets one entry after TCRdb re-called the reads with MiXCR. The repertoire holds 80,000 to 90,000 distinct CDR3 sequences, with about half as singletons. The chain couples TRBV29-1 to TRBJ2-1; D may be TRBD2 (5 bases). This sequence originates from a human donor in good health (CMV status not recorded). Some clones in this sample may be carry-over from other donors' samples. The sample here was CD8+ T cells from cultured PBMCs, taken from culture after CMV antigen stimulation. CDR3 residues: CSVLGGPSYNEQFF. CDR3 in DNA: TGCAGCGTCCTTGGCGGGCCCTCCTACAATGAGCAGTTCTTC.